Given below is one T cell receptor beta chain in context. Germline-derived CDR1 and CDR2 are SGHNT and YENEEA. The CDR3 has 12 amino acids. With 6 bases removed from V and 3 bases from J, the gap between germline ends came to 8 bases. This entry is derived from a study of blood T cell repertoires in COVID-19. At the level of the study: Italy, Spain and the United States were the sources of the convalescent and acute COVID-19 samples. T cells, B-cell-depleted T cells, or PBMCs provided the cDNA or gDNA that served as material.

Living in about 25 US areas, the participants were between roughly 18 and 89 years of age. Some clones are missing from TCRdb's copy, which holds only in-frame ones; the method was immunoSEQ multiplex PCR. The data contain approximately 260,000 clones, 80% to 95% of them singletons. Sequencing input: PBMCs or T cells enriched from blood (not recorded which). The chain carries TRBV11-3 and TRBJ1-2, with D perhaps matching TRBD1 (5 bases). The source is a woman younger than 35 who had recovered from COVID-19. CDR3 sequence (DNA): TGTGCCAGCAGTCAGGGTTACTATGGCTACACCTTC. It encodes CASSQGYYGYTF.